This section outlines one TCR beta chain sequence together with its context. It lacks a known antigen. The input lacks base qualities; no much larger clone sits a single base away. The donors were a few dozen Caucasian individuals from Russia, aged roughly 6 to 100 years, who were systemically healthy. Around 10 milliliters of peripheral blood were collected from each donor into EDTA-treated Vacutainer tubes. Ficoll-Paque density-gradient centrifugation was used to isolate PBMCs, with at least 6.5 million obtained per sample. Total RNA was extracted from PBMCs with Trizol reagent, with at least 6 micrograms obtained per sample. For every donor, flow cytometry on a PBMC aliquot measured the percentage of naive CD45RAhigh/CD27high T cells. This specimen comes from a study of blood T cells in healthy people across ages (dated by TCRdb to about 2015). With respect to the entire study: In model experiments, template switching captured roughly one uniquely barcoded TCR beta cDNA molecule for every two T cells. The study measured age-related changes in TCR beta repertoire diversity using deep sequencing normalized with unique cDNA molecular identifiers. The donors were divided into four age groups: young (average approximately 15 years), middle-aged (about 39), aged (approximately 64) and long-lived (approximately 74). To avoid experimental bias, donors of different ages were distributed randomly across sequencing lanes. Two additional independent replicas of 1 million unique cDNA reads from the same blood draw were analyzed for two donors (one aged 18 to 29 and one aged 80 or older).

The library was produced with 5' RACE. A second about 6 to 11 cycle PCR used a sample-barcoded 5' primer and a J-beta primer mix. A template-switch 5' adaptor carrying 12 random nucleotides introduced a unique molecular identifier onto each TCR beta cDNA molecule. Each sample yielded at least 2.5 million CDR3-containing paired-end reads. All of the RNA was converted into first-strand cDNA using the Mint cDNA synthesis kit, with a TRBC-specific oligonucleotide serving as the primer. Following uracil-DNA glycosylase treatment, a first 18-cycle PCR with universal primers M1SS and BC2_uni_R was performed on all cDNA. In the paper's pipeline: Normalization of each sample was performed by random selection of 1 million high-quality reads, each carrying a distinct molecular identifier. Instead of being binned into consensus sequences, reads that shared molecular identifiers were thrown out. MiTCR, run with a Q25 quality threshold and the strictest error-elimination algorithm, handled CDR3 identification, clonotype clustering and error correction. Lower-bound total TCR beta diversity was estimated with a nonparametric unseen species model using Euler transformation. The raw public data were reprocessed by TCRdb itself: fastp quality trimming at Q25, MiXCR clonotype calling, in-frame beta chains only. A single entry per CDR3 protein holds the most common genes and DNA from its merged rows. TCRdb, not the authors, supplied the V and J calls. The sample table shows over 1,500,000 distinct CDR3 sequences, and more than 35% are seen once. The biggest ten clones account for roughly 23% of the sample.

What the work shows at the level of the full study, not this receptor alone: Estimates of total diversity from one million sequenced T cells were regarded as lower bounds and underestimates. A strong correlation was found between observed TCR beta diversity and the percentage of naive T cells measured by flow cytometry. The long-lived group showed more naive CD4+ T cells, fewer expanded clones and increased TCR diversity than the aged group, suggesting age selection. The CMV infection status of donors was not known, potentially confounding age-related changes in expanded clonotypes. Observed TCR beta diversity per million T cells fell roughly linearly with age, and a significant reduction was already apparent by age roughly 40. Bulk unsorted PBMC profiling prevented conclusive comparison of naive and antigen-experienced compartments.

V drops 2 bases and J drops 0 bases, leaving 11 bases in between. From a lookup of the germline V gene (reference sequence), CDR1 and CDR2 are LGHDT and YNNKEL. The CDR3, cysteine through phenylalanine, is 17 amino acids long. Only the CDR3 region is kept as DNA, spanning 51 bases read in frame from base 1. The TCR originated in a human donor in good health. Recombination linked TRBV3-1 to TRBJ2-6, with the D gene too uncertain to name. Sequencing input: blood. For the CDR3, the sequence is CASSQRTRSSGANVLTF. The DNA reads TGTGCCAGCAGCCAAAGAACCAGGAGCTCTGGGGCCAACGTCCTGACTTTC.